The next 23 T cell receptor beta chains were all read from a single sample in a study of prognosis after radiotherapy for stage I lung cancer. It was by two-round multiplex PCR that TCR beta CDR3 was amplified from genomic DNA. First-round PCR, the initial amplification, used primers specific to each TRBV and TRBJ gene. Each CDR3 protein gets one entry after TCRdb re-called the multiplex PCR reads with MiXCR. The sample holds about 31,000 distinct CDR3 sequences, around 30% seen once. The sequences come from PBMCs, collected before or after stereotactic body radiation therapy (not recorded which). The source of these receptors is a donor older than 45 with non-small cell lung cancer.

Concerning this clonotype: A read error may produce the germline difference seen at one junction end. This sequence joins TRBV6-2 or TRBV6-3 and TRBJ2-2; perhaps TRBD2 as D (5 bases). Germline lookup yields CDR1 MNHEY and CDR2 SVGEGT. The CDR3 has 16 amino acids. In DNA, the CDR3 is TGTGCCGGCAGTGAAGATCTTTTGCGGGTCCCCGGTGAGCTGTTTTTT. It specifies CAGSEDLLRVPGELFF.

Note on this clonotype: This clone may be a read error of a much larger clone one base away. The V and J genes are TRBV10-3 and TRBJ2-1; D may be TRBD2 (5 bases). The CDR3 contains 14 residues. Germline V gives CDR1 ENHRY, CDR2 SYGVKD. CDR3 coding DNA: TGTGCCATCAATGAGCATTCGGGGTTCAATGAGCAGTTCTTC. Its translation: CAINEHSGFNEQFF.

This clonotype was picked up a small number of times. The genes are TRBV28 and TRBJ2-3, with D perhaps matching TRBD1 (6 bases). There are 15 residues in the CDR3. Between the trimmed V and J ends, which lost 7 bases and 6 bases, there was a span of 20 bases. Germline CDR1 reads MDHEN; CDR2 reads SYDVKM. The chain's CDR3 is CASIKQGAWGDTQYF. In DNA form, the CDR3 reads TGTGCCAGCATTAAACAGGGCGCGTGGGGGGATACGCAGTATTTT.

Ten or more counts support this clonotype. The V gene is TRBV24-1, the J gene TRBJ1-5; D not certain. Germline values: CDR1 KGHDR, CDR2 SFDVKD. The CDR3 has 14 residues. Between the trimmed V and J ends, which lost 5 bases and 1 base, there was a span of 8 bases. Here the CDR3 DNA reads TGTGCCACCAGTGCCACGTCGAGCAATCAGCCCCAGCATTTT. Translating gives CATSATSSNQPQHF.

This clonotype was detected ten times or more. The V call is TRBV28, the J call TRBJ2-1; D may be TRBD2 (5 bases). The V gene's germline CDR1 is MDHEN and CDR2 SYDVKM. With 3 bases removed from V and 3 bases from J, the gap between germline ends came to 6 bases. The CDR3 has 13 amino acids. CDR3 coding DNA: TGTGCCAGCAGTTTCACTAGCTACAATGAGCAGTTCTTC. Translation gives CASSFTSYNEQFF. The whole variable domain, filled in from reference TRBV28 and TRBJ2-1, reads DVKVTQSSRYLVKRTGEKVFLECVQDMDHENMFWYRQDPGLGLRLIYFSYDVKMKEKGDIPEGYSVSREKKERFSLILESASTNQTSMYLCASSFTSYNEQFFGPGTRLTVL.

This clonotype appeared many times. The J gene is TRBJ2-7, the V gene TRBV30; 14 bases align to TRBD2. The CDR3 spans 16 residues. V lost 4 bases to trimming and J lost 2 bases; unmatched junction nucleotides: 7. Looked up from germline, CDR1 is GTSNPN and CDR2 is SVGIG (reference sequence). Here the CDR3 DNA reads TGTGCCTGGAAGGGGACTAGCGGGAGTCGGACCTACGAGCAGTACTTC. It encodes CAWKGTSGSRTYEQYF.

This clonotype showed up many times. The chain has TRBV7-2 and TRBJ2-2; 13 positions agree with TRBD2. The CDR3 extends over 17 amino acids. Germline-derived CDR1 and CDR2 are SGHTA and FQGNSA. J lost 5 bases, V lost 5 bases, and 8 bases had no gene match. For the CDR3, the DNA is TGTGCCAGCAGCGGGACTAGCGGGGTCGCTGGGACCGGGGAGCTGTTTTTT. Translating it yields CASSGTSGVAGTGELFF.

This clonotype showed up just a few times. The chain is built from TRBV11-1 and TRBJ2-2; D not certain. Trimming removed 2 bases from V and 0 bases from J, with 10 bases in between. The germline CDR1 and CDR2 sequences are SGHAT and FQDESV (reference sequence). The CDR3 is 16 amino acids. CDR3 region: CASSLSENPNTGELFF. CDR3 bases: TGTGCCAGCAGCTTATCCGAAAACCCGAACACCGGGGAGCTGTTTTTT. Full variable domain (missing parts from reference TRBV11-1 and TRBJ2-2): EAEVAQSPRYKITEKSQAVAFWCDPISGHATLYWYRQILGQGPELLVQFQDESVVDDSQLPKDRFSAERLKGVDSTLKIQPAELGDSAMYLCASSLSENPNTGELFFGEGSRLTVL.

The chain uses TRBV28 and TRBJ2-3, with TRBD2 matching over 8 bases. Unmatched junction bases numbered 11, after V lost 4 bases and J lost 2 bases. The germline CDR1 and CDR2 sequences are MDHEN and SYDVKM. CDR3 length: 17 amino acids. The CDR3 coding sequence is TGTGCCAGCAGTTCCGGAGGAACTAGCGGACTCACAGATACGCAGTATTTT. Its translation: CASSSGGTSGLTDTQYF.

This clonotype showed up many times. The chain carries TRBV10-3 and TRBJ2-7; TRBD1 matches at 9 bases. The germline V gene has CDR1 ENHRY and CDR2 SYGVKD. The V and J ends lost 6 bases and 1 base, in that order; junction bases with no gene match: 7. This CDR3 is built from 15 residues. The DNA for the CDR3 is TGTGCCATCAGGGTCGGACAGGGGTCATCCTACGAGCAGTACTTC. Its translation is CAIRVGQGSSYEQYF.

There are many counts of this clonotype. The V and J genes are TRBV7-9 and TRBJ2-5; a weak D match, TRBD2 (6 bases). The germline V gene encodes CDR1 SEHNR and CDR2 FQNEAQ (reference sequence). The ends were cut back, 5 bases at V and 4 bases at J, with 20 bases in the middle. The CDR3 covers 16 residues. CDR3 DNA: TGTGCCAGCAGCAAACCGGGACTCGGTCGATTAGAGACCCAGTACTTC. Translation gives CASSKPGLGRLETQYF. Variable domain in full (rest from reference TRBV7-9 and TRBJ2-5): DTGVSQNPRHKITKRGQNVTFRCDPISEHNRLYWYRQTLGQGPEFLTYFQNEAQLEKSRLLSDRFSAERPKGSFSTLEIQRTEQGDSAMYLCASSKPGLGRLETQYFGPGTRLLVL.

This clonotype has at least ten counts. In DNA, the CDR3 is TGCGCCAGCAGCCGCGCGAGAGGGCGGGGGAGCCCCTCGGATACGCAGTATTTT. The encoded protein is CASSRARGRGSPSDTQYF. The rearrangement joins TRBV4-1 to TRBJ2-3; 7 nucleotides match TRBD2. J was trimmed by 6 bases and V by 4 bases; bases with no gene match: 19. Germline V gene sequence: CDR1 MGHRA, CDR2 YSYEKL. There are 18 residues in the CDR3.

The chain uses TRBV29-1 and TRBJ2-1; 9 nucleotides align to TRBD1. Per germline, CDR1 SQVTM and CDR2 ANQGSEA. This CDR3 is 14 amino acids long. J gave up 7 bases and V 6 bases, and 10 bases lay outside the gene matches. DNA for the CDR3: TGCAGCGTAGTTACAGGGGGCGCTTGGAATGAGCAGTTCTTC. Translation: CSVVTGGAWNEQFF.

This clonotype has ten or more counts. V is TRBV6-1 and J is TRBJ2-1; D perhaps matches TRBD2 (5 bases). CDR3 length equals 13 residues. Germline CDR1 reads MNHNS; CDR2 reads SASEGT. Trimming pared 7 bases from V and 6 bases from J, leaving 13 bases between. The CDR3 sequence: CASMRRGPNEQFF. The DNA for the CDR3 is TGTGCCAGCATGCGTCGAGGGCCCAATGAGCAGTTCTTC.

Remarks on this clonotype: At one boundary the junction diverges from the germline segment, which might be a read error. This chain connects TRBV28 to TRBJ2-7; a possible D gene is TRBD2 (5 bases). CDR3 length: 14 amino acids. Germline assignment: CDR1 MDHEN and CDR2 SYDVKM. The DNA of the CDR3 is TGTGCCAGCCGGAGTCGGGGTTTTCCCTACGATCAGTACTTC. Translating it yields CASRSRGFPYDQYF.

This clonotype was seen ten or more times. The chain uses TRBV5-8 and TRBJ2-3; 7 bases map to TRBD1. Germline lookup yields CDR1 SGHTS and CDR2 YDEGEE. V dropped 0 bases and J dropped 2; count of bases not matched to a gene: 6. The CDR3 totals 16 residues. The CDR3 here is CASSLGGQFATDTQYF. In nucleotides, the CDR3 is TGTGCCAGCAGCTTGGGGGGACAGTTTGCCACAGATACGCAGTATTTT.

This clonotype was seen ten or more times. The rearrangement links TRBV7-3 to TRBJ2-7; TRBD1 agrees at 7 bases. After removal of 5 bases from V and 2 bases from J, the junction contained 6 bases not matched to a gene. The germline gives CDR1 SGHTA, CDR2 FQGTGA. This CDR3 region has 14 residues. The CDR3 DNA follows: TGTGCCAGCAGCCCGGACAGGTTTACCTACGAGCAGTACTTC. Encoded protein: CASSPDRFTYEQYF.

There are many counts of this clonotype. The chain carries TRBV7-3 and TRBJ1-6, with D possibly TRBD1 on 5 matching bases. Trimming took 5 bases from V and 7 from J, leaving 18 bases between them. Germline V gives CDR1 SGHTA, CDR2 FQGTGA. This CDR3 has 16 residues. The CDR3 sequence is CASSRTPGRHNSPLHF. Written as DNA, the CDR3 is TGTGCCAGCAGCCGAACCCCGGGACGCCACAATTCACCCCTCCACTTT.

As concerns this clonotype: The final CDR3 position lacks the conserved phenylalanine or tryptophan, pointing to a likely read error. It is unclear where the CDR3 begins or ends on the DNA, so no DNA is shown, and the CDR3 is as TCRdb lists it. This chain joins TRBV9 and TRBJ2-5; the tabulated D call, TRBD1, remains unverified against the DNA. In germline, CDR1 is SGDLS, CDR2 YYNGEE. The CDR3 has 11 amino acids, counting both end residues. The CDR3: CASSAPGPTSI.

This clonotype has ten or more counts. CDR3 bases: TGTGCCAGTAGTCAGCCTGGACAGGGGAGCTCTGGAAACACCATATATTTT. Protein product: CASSQPGQGSSGNTIYF. This chain uses TRBV19 with TRBJ1-3, with 9 bases that match TRBD1. Germline CDR1 LNHDA, CDR2 SQIVND (reference sequence). The CDR3 spans 17 residues. J was trimmed by 0 bases and V by 5 bases; bases with no gene match: 8.

Comments on this clonotype: A much larger clone lies one base from this, so it may be a read error. The chain employs TRBV5-6 and TRBJ2-3; 13 bases fit TRBD2. The germline V gene encodes CDR1 SGHDT and CDR2 YYEEEE. The CDR3 covers 17 residues. As DNA, the CDR3 is TGTGCCAGCAGCTTGGTCGGGACTAGCGGGACCACAGATACGCATTATTTT. Protein sequence: CASSLVGTSGTTDTHYF.

The chain employs TRBV5-1 and TRBJ1-2; the D is unclear. V was cut by 4 bases and J by 7 bases, with 23 bases left in between. The CDR3 is 16 residues long. The germline V gene encodes CDR1 SGHRS and CDR2 YFSETQ. The chain's CDR3 is CASSQEAAVVAGGYTF. The CDR3 nucleotides read TGCGCCAGCAGCCAAGAAGCGGCGGTGGTCGCGGGTGGCTACACCTTC.

The V gene is TRBV7-2, the J gene TRBJ1-2, with D possibly being TRBD1 (5 bases). This CDR3 comprises 13 residues. The ends were cut back, 5 bases at V and 4 bases at J, with 11 bases in the middle. Germline V gives CDR1 SGHTA, CDR2 FQGNSA. CDR3 residues: CASSRGFAYGYTF. CDR3 nucleotide sequence: TGTGCCAGCAGCCGGGGGTTTGCCTATGGCTACACCTTC.